The 30 T cell receptor beta chains listed next were all sequenced from one sample in a study of blood T cell repertoires in COVID-19. Clones were read by immunoSEQ multiplex PCR, and TCRdb kept only the in-frame ones, dropping some. Of about 260,000 clones in the sample, 70% to 85% were seen once. The sample was peripheral blood. The receptors derive from a woman older than 75 with acute or convalescent COVID-19.

This chain uses TRBV18 with TRBJ2-2; D possibly corresponds to TRBD2 (6 bases). Germline values: CDR1 KGHSH, CDR2 LQKENI. The CDR3 length is 17 residues. Deletions cut 1 base from V and 6 bases from J, with 18 bases between. The CDR3 reads CASSPLAQEGGAGELFF. The CDR3 region has the DNA TGTGCCAGCTCACCACTCGCGCAGGAGGGAGGTGCCGGGGAGCTGTTTTTT.

This clone has just a few counts. Written as DNA, the CDR3 is TGTGCCAGCAGTTACGCGGGTCACTATGGCTACACCTTC. This sequence encodes CASSYAGHYGYTF. The chain has TRBV6-2 or TRBV6-3 and TRBJ1-2; no clear D gene. Germline V gives CDR1 MNHEY, CDR2 SVGEGT. V shed 2 bases and J shed 3 bases, with 7 bases lying between them. The CDR3 runs to 13 residues.

This clone was found a few times. The chain couples TRBV7-3 to TRBJ1-1, with 10 positions matching TRBD1. With 5 bases clipped from V and 5 bases from J, the junction kept 11 bases outside the gene matches. CDR1 and CDR2 from the germline V gene are SGHTA and FQGTGA. This CDR3 is built from 16 residues. As DNA, the CDR3 is TGTGCCAGCAGCCCTAACCCCGGGACAGGGGTGACTGAAGCTTTCTTT. This gives the protein CASSPNPGTGVTEAFF.

J is TRBJ2-7 and V is TRBV5-4, with 11 bases matching TRBD1. Germline CDR1 and CDR2: SGHNT and YYREEE (reference sequence). J was trimmed by 3 bases and V by 4 bases; bases with no gene match: 3. The CDR3 sequence is 14 residues long. The CDR3 DNA reads as TGTGCCAGCAGCGGGACAGGGGGGGACTACGAGCAGTACTTC. This translates into CASSGTGGDYEQYF. Looking up the rest from reference TRBV5-4 and TRBJ2-7 gives the full variable domain: ETGVTQSPTHLIKTRGQQVTLRCSSQSGHNTVSWYQQALGQGPQFIFQYYREEENGRGNFPPRFSGLQFPNYSSELNVNALELDDSALYLCASSGTGGDYEQYFGPGTRLTVT.

The chain is built from TRBV5-5 and TRBJ2-7; D is possibly TRBD2 (6 bases). The germline gives CDR1 SGHKS, CDR2 YYEKEE (reference sequence). This CDR3 is built from 17 residues. V gave up 2 bases and J gave up 0 bases, with 18 bases separating them. The CDR3, as DNA: TGTGCCAGCAGCTTTTGGTCTAGCGCATCCTTCTCCTACGAGCAGTACTTC. Its translation: CASSFWSSASFSYEQYF.

This rearrangement joins TRBV4-2 to TRBJ2-1; a possible D gene is TRBD2 (6 bases). V was cut by 0 bases and J by 3 bases, with 12 bases left in between. Germline CDR1 and CDR2: LGHNA and YNFKEQ. The length of the CDR3 is 16 residues. The CDR3 region is CASSQDATRGYNEQFF. The CDR3 DNA sequence: TGTGCCAGCAGCCAAGATGCGACTAGGGGCTACAATGAGCAGTTCTTC.

The chain combines TRBV7-2 with TRBJ2-6; tentatively, D is TRBD1 (6 bases). Trimming stripped 5 bases from V and 0 bases from J, with 8 bases between. Germline CDR1 reads SGHTA; CDR2 reads FQGNSA. CDR3 length equals 15 residues. The CDR3 sequence: CASSQGGSGANVLTF. DNA of the CDR3: TGTGCCAGCAGCCAAGGGGGCTCTGGGGCCAACGTCCTGACTTTC.

The chain couples TRBV18 to TRBJ2-2, with TRBD2 identical over 13 bases. Per the germline V gene, CDR1 is KGHSH and CDR2 is LQKENI. Losses at the gene ends were 6 bases for V and 6 bases for J; bases not matched to a gene: 7. The CDR3 contains 16 residues. Here the CDR3 DNA reads TGTGCCAGCTCGTGGACTAGCGGGGGCGTCGCCGGGGAGCTGTTTTTT. It yields the protein CASSWTSGGVAGELFF.

The J gene is TRBJ1-4, the V gene TRBV5-1; D is possibly TRBD1 (5 bases). The CDR3 totals 14 residues. Trimming removed 4 bases from V and 4 bases from J, with 11 bases in between. CDR1 is SGHRS and CDR2 is YFSETQ in the germline V gene. The DNA for the CDR3 is TGCGCCAGCAGCCGGGGGACCATTAATGAAAAACTGTTTTTT. Amino acid sequence: CASSRGTINEKLFF. The full variable domain, completed using reference TRBV5-1 and TRBJ1-4, is KAGVTQTPRYLIKTRGQQVTLSCSPISGHRSVSWYQQTPGQGLQFLFEYFSETQRNKGNFPGRFSGRQFSNSRSEMNVSTLELGDSALYLCASSRGTINEKLFFGSGTQLSVL.

J is TRBJ1-1 and V is TRBV20-1, with D possibly matching TRBD1 (6 bases). Trimming took off 2 bases at V and 8 bases at J, with 9 bases between the two ends. Germline V gene data show CDR1 as DFQATT and CDR2 as SNEGSKA (reference sequence). CDR3 length: 11 residues. In nucleotides, the CDR3 is TGCAGTGCTAGAAAAACAGGGGAAGCTTTCTTT. Protein product: CSARKTGEAFF.

This clone was seen only once. The V and J genes are TRBV25-1 and TRBJ1-2; D remains ambiguous. The CDR3 runs 13 residues. Trimming left V 3 bases short and J 5 bases short, with 10 bases between. Germline lookup yields CDR1 MGHDK and CDR2 SYGVNS. The CDR3 DNA sequence: TGTGCCAGCAGTGATGGAAGAGGATATGGCTACACCTTC. Translated, it gives CASSDGRGYGYTF.

The V call is TRBV7-9, the J call TRBJ2-1; 9 bases fit TRBD1. Germline V gene data show CDR1 as SEHNR and CDR2 as FQNEAQ (reference sequence). The CDR3 loop spans 15 amino acids. Trimming removed 1 base from V and 8 bases from J; junction bases left unmatched: 6. This CDR3 reads CASSLGDRVIYEQFF. CDR3 DNA: TGTGCCAGCAGCTTAGGGGACAGGGTGATCTATGAGCAGTTCTTC.

Points on this clone: In the same sample, other DNA sequences code for this CDR3. CDR3 DNA sequence: TGTGCCAGCAGAAAAAGCCGACAGGGGAGCTATGAGCAGTACTTC. Amino acid sequence: CASRKSRQGSYEQYF. This chain joins TRBV28 and TRBJ2-7; TRBD1 agrees at 8 bases. Trimming took 6 bases from V and 7 from J; bases not matched to a gene: 14. The CDR3 spans 15 residues. Germline loops: CDR1 MDHEN, CDR2 SYDVKM.

The chain carries TRBV20-1 and TRBJ2-1, with a tentative D call TRBD2 (5 bases). The CDR3 covers 15 residues. The V gene lost 3 bases and the J gene lost 8 bases, with 20 bases spanning the gap. Per germline, CDR1 DFQATT and CDR2 SNEGSKA (reference sequence). CDR3 protein: CSASTLEKVRDEQFF. In DNA, the CDR3 is TGCAGTGCTAGTACACTAGAGAAAGTCCGGGATGAGCAGTTCTTC.

The chain has TRBV3-1 (or the pseudogene TRBV3-2) and TRBJ2-7; 8 nucleotides agree with TRBD1. Germline trimming cut 1 base from V and 4 bases from J; bases unmatched to any gene: 6. Germline lookup yields CDR1 LGHDT and CDR2 YNNKEL (reference sequence). The CDR3 is made up of 15 amino acids. This chain's CDR3 is CASSQAAGGGYEQYF. The CDR3 nucleotides read TGTGCCAGCAGCCAAGCCGCAGGGGGCGGGTACGAGCAGTACTTC.

The DNA of the CDR3 is TGCGCCAGCAGCTTGATCGGGGGGGCCAATCAGCCCCAGCATTTT. Its translation: CASSLIGGANQPQHF. The V call is TRBV5-1, the J call TRBJ1-5; a weak D match, TRBD1 (6 bases). Per the germline V gene, CDR1 is SGHRS and CDR2 is YFSETQ. The ends were cut back, 1 base at V and 3 bases at J, with 11 bases in the middle. This CDR3 spans 15 amino acids.

This chain's CDR3 is CASSLLAALVDTQYF. As DNA, the CDR3 is TGTGCCAGCAGCTTACTAGCGGCCCTCGTCGATACGCAGTATTTT. This chain links TRBV5-8 with TRBJ2-3, with 8 bases lining up with TRBD2. CDR3 length: 15 amino acids. J lost 6 bases, V lost 2 bases, and 8 bases had no gene match. The germline V gene has CDR1 SGHTS and CDR2 YDEGEE.

The V call is TRBV19, the J call TRBJ2-3, with D perhaps TRBD2 (6 bases). With 4 bases removed from V and 3 bases from J, the gap between germline ends came to 26 bases. CDR3 size: 19 residues. Looked up from germline, CDR1 is LNHDA and CDR2 is SQIVND (reference sequence). CDR3 loop: CASSTNIRELGFWTDTQYF. DNA for the CDR3: TGTGCCAGTAGTACAAACATACGGGAGTTGGGCTTCTGGACAGATACGCAGTATTTT.

In nucleotides, the CDR3 is TGTGCCAGTAGTATTCTAGCGGGGGGGCCCTACAATGAGCAGTTCTTC. It specifies CASSILAGGPYNEQFF. V gene TRBV19 combines with J gene TRBJ2-1, with 12 positions matching TRBD2. This CDR3 is built from 16 residues. Germline V CDR1 and CDR2: LNHDA, SQIVND (reference sequence). Trimming at V came to 3 bases and at J to 2 bases, leaving 2 bases not matched to a gene.

V gene TRBV4-2 combines with J gene TRBJ1-2; unclear D gene. Trimming cost V 0 bases and J 7 bases, with 6 bases left between them. CDR1 is LGHNA, CDR2 YNFKEQ, per germline. The CDR3 length is 12 residues. The CDR3 sequence is CASSQEATGYTF. DNA for the CDR3: TGTGCCAGCAGCCAAGAGGCAACTGGCTACACCTTC.

This clone was observed a single time. V usage is TRBV5-6 and J usage is TRBJ1-5; a weak D match, TRBD1 (5 bases). This CDR3 has 15 residues. V was pared by 4 bases and J by 0 bases, with 11 bases between. CDR1 SGHDT and CDR2 YYEEEE come from the germline V gene. CDR3 sequence: CASSSRVYSNQPQHF. CDR3 in DNA: TGTGCCAGCAGCAGCAGGGTGTATAGCAATCAGCCCCAGCATTTT.

This clone was seen once. V and J are TRBV18 and TRBJ2-7, with TRBD1 identical over 10 bases. With 3 bases clipped from V and 7 bases from J, the junction kept 9 bases outside the gene matches. The length of the CDR3 is 15 residues. Germline CDR1 and CDR2: KGHSH and LQKENI. This CDR3 is CASSPRQGAAEEQYF. The CDR3 nucleotides read TGTGCCAGCTCACCCCGACAGGGGGCGGCTGAAGAGCAGTACTTC.

The chain links TRBV21-1 to TRBJ2-7; the table calls TRBD2, which could not be checked here. TRBV21-1 corresponds to a pseudogene. The CDR3 has 16 residues. The DNA of the CDR3 is TGTGCCAGCTGCAAGGGGACCGGGACTAGGCCTTATGTGCAGTACTTC. Its translation: CASCKGTGTRPYVQYF.

The chain employs TRBV7-9 and TRBJ1-5; 11 bases match TRBD1. Trimming at V came to 5 bases and at J to 7 bases, leaving 10 bases not matched to a gene. CDR3 length: 16 residues. Germline loops: CDR1 SEHNR, CDR2 FQNEAQ (reference sequence). The CDR3 loop reads CASSPGDRGGRQPQHF. For the CDR3, the DNA is TGTGCCAGCAGCCCTGGGGACAGGGGGGGGAGACAGCCCCAGCATTTT.

The genes are TRBV11-2 and TRBJ2-7, with TRBD2 identical over 7 bases. CDR1 SGHAT and CDR2 FQNNGV come from the germline V gene. J was trimmed by 3 bases and V by 4 bases; bases with no gene match: 9. The CDR3 totals 15 residues. CDR3 in DNA: TGTGCCAGCAGCTCGGGGGGACTTCCTGGCTACGAGCAGTACTTC. The encoded protein is CASSSGGLPGYEQYF.

The chain links TRBV11-3 to TRBJ2-7; 10 bases line up with TRBD1. This CDR3 has 16 amino acids. V was pared by 1 base and J by 3 bases, with 6 bases of the junction left unmatched. Germline V gene sequence: CDR1 SGHNT, CDR2 YENEEA. This chain's CDR3 is CASSLGWWTGGYEQYF. CDR3 coding DNA: TGTGCCAGCAGCTTAGGTTGGTGGACAGGGGGCTACGAGCAGTACTTC. Filled out from reference TRBV11-3 and TRBJ2-7, the complete variable domain reads EAGVVQSPRYKIIEKKQPVAFWCNPISGHNTLYWYLQNLGQGPELLIRYENEEAVDDSQLPKDRFSAERLKGVDSTLKIQPAELGDSAVYLCASSLGWWTGGYEQYFGPGTRLTVT.

In nucleotides, the CDR3 is TGTGCCATCAGTGATCCGGGGGTAGGCACTGAAGCTTTCTTT. Its translation is CAISDPGVGTEAFF. The V and J genes are TRBV10-3 and TRBJ1-1, with TRBD1 as a possible D gene (5 bases). The V gene's germline CDR1 is ENHRY and CDR2 SYGVKD. V was trimmed by 3 bases and J by 4 bases, leaving 12 bases between them. CDR3 size: 14 residues.

The genes are TRBV19 and TRBJ1-1, with unresolved D. The CDR3 covers 13 residues. The V gene lost 7 bases and the J gene lost 3 bases, with 12 bases spanning the gap. CDR1 and CDR2 from the germline V gene are LNHDA and SQIVND (reference sequence). Written as DNA, the CDR3 is TGTGCCAGTACCGATTCGTCGGACACTGAAGCTTTCTTT. Translation: CASTDSSDTEAFF.

In its sample, this clone was seen a few times. The chain links TRBV2 to TRBJ1-1; D perhaps matches TRBD1 (6 bases). From germline, CDR1 is SNHLY and CDR2 FYNNEI. Trimming pared 6 bases from V and 6 bases from J, leaving 11 bases between. The CDR3 totals 12 residues. CDR3 in DNA: TGTGCCAGCAGGCAGGGGCCTGCTGAAGCTTTCTTT. Protein: CASRQGPAEAFF. Looking up the rest from reference TRBV2 and TRBJ1-1 gives the full variable domain: EPEVTQTPSHQVTQMGQEVILRCVPISNHLYFYWYRQILGQKVEFLVSFYNNEISEKSEIFDDQFSVERPDGSNFTLKIRSTKLEDSAMYFCASRQGPAEAFFGQGTRLTVV.

The V gene is TRBV6-5, the J gene TRBJ2-2; no firm D call. CDR3 length: 15 residues. Germline V CDR1 and CDR2: MNHEY, SVGAGI. Trimming removed 0 bases at V and 0 bases at J, with 5 bases between. CDR3 loop: CASSYSNSNTGELFF. For the CDR3, the DNA is TGTGCCAGCAGTTACTCGAACTCGAACACCGGGGAGCTGTTTTTT.